One T cell receptor beta chain is described in this entry. Assay used: immunoSEQ multiplex PCR; TCRdb lists only in-frame clones, some missing. The sample comprises roughly 26,000 clones, 75% to 85% of which are singletons, and 23% rests with the top ten. V was trimmed by 2 bases and J by 12 bases, leaving 11 bases between them. This CDR3 is 12 amino acids long. These data originate in a study of control samples from healthy donors and cancer patients. This clonotype was sampled from a man aged 60-69 years with colorectal cancer. Sequencing used PBMCs. This chain uses TRBV12-3 or TRBV12-4 with TRBJ2-1, with D perhaps TRBD1 (6 bases). The DNA of the CDR3 is TGTGCCAGCAGTTTAAGGGGGACGGGGCAGTTCTTC. It is translated as CASSLRGTGQFF.